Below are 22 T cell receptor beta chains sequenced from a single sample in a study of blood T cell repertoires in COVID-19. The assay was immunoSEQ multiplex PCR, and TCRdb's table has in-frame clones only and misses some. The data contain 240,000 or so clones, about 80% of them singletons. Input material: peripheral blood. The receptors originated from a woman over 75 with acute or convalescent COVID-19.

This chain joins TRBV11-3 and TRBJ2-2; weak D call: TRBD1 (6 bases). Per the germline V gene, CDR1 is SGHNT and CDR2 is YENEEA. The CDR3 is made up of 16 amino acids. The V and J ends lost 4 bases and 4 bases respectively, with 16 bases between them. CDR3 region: CASSSRNIGGTGELFF. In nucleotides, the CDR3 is TGTGCCAGCAGCTCCCGTAACATAGGGGGCACCGGGGAGCTGTTTTTT. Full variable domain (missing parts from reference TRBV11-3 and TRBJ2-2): EAGVVQSPRYKIIEKKQPVAFWCNPISGHNTLYWYLQNLGQGPELLIRYENEEAVDDSQLPKDRFSAERLKGVDSTLKIQPAELGDSAVYLCASSSRNIGGTGELFFGEGSRLTVL.

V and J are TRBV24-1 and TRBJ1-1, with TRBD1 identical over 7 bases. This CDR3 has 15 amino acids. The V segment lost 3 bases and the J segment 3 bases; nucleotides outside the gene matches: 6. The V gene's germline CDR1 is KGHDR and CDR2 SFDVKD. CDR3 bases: TGTGCCACCAGTGATCCGGACAGGCCATACACTGAAGCTTTCTTT. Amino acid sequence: CATSDPDRPYTEAFF.

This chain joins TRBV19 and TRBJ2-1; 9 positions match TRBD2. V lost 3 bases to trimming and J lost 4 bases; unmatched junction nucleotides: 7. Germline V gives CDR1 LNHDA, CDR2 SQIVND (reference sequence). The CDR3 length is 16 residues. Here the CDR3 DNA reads TGTGCCAGTAGTATGAGGAGCGGGAGGCCATACAATGAGCAGTTCTTC. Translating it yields CASSMRSGRPYNEQFF.

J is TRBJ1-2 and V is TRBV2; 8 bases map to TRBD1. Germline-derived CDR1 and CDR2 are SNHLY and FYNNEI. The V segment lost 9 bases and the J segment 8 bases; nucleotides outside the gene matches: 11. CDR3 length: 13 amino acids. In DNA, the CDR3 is TGTGCCAGTGAGCCAACAGGGGGGAGGGGCTACACCTTC. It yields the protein CASEPTGGRGYTF.

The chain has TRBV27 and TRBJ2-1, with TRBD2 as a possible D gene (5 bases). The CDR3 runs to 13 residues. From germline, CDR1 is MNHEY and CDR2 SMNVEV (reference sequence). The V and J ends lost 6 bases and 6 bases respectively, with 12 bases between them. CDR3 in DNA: TGTGCCAGCAGCCTCCGGGGTTTCAATGAGCAGTTCTTC. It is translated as CASSLRGFNEQFF.

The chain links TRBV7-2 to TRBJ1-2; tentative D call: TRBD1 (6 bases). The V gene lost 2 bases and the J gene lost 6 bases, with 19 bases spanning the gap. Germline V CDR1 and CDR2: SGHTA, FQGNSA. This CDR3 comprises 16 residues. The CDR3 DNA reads TGTGCCAGCAGCTTAAGGGGGACCCCGACAGTCAATGGCTACACCTTC. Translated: CASSLRGTPTVNGYTF.

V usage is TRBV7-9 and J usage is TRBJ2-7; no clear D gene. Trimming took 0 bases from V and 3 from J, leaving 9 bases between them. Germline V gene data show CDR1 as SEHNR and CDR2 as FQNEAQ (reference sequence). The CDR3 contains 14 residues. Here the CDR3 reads CASSLASGFYEQYF. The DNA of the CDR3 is TGTGCCAGCAGCTTAGCTTCCGGGTTCTACGAGCAGTACTTC.

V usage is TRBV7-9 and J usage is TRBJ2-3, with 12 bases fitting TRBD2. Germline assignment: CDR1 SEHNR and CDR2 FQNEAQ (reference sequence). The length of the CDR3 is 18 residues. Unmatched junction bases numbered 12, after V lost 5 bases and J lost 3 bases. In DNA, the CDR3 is TGTGCCAGCAGCCCCAGAACTAGCGGGGGGTTCTGGACAGATACGCAGTATTTT. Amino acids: CASSPRTSGGFWTDTQYF.

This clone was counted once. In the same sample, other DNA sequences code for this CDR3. The CDR3 protein is CASSLSGNQPQHF. The CDR3 DNA follows: TGTGCCAGCAGTTTATCGGGCAATCAGCCCCAGCATTTT. V is TRBV12-3 or TRBV12-4 and J is TRBJ1-5, with unresolved D. Trimming took off 2 bases at V and 2 bases at J, with 4 bases between the two ends. The CDR3 extends over 13 amino acids.

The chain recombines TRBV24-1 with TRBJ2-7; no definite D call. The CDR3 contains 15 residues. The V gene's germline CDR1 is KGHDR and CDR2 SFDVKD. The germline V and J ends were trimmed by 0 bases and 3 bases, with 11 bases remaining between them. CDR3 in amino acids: CATSDLESRLYEQYF. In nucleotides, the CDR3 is TGTGCCACCAGTGATTTGGAATCAAGACTCTACGAGCAGTACTTC.

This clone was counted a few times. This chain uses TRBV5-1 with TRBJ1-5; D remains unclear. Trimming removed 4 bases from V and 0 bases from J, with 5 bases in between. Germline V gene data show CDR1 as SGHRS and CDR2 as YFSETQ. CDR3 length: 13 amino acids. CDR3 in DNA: TGCGCCAGCAGCGCAGATAGCAATCAGCCCCAGCATTTT. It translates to CASSADSNQPQHF. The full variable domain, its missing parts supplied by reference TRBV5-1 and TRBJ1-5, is KAGVTQTPRYLIKTRGQQVTLSCSPISGHRSVSWYQQTPGQGLQFLFEYFSETQRNKGNFPGRFSGRQFSNSRSEMNVSTLELGDSALYLCASSADSNQPQHFGDGTRLSIL.

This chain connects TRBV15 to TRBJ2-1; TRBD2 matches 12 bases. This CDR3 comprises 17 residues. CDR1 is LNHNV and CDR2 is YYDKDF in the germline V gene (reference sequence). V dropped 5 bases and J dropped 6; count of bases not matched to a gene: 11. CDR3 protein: CATSYTSLAGGRNEQFF. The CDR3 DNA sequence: TGTGCCACCAGCTATACCTCTCTAGCGGGAGGGCGCAATGAGCAGTTCTTC.

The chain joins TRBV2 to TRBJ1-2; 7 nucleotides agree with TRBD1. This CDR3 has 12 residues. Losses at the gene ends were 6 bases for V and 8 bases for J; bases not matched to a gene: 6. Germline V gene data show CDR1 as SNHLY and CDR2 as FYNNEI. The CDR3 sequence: CASRADRDGYTF. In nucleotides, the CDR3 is TGTGCCAGCAGAGCCGACAGGGACGGCTACACCTTC.

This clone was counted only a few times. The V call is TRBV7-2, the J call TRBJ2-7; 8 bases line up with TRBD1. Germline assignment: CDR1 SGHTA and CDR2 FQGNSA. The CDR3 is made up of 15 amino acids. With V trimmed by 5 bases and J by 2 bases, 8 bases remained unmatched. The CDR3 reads CASSGRDRRPYEQYF. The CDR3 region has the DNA TGTGCCAGCAGCGGCCGGGACAGGCGACCCTACGAGCAGTACTTC.

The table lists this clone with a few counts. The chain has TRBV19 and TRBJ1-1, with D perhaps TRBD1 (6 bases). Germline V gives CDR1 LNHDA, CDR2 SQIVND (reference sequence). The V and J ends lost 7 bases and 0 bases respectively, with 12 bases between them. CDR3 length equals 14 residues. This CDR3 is CASTLTGMNTEAFF. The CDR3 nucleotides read TGTGCCAGTACCTTGACAGGTATGAACACTGAAGCTTTCTTT. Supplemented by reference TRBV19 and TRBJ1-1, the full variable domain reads DGGITQSPKYLFRKEGQNVTLSCEQNLNHDAMYWYRQDPGQGLRLIYYSQIVNDFQKGDIAEGYSVSREKKESFPLTVTSAQKNPTAFYLCASTLTGMNTEAFFGQGTRLTVV.

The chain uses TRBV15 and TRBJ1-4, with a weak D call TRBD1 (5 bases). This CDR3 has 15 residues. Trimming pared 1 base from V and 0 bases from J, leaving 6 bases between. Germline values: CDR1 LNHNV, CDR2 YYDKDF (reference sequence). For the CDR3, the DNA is TGTGCCACCAGCAGAGGGACACCAACTAATGAAAAACTGTTTTTT. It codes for CATSRGTPTNEKLFF. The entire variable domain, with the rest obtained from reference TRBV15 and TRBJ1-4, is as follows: DAMVIQNPRYQVTQFGKPVTLSCSQTLNHNVMYWYQQKSSQAPKLLFHYYDKDFNNEADTPDNFQSRRPNTSFCFLDIRSPGLGDTAMYLCATSRGTPTNEKLFFGSGTQLSVL.

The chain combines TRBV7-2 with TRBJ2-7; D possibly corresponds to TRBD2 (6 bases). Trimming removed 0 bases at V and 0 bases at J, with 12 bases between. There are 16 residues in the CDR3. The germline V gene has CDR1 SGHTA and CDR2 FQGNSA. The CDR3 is CASSLALAPSSYEQYF. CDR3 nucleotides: TGTGCCAGCAGCTTAGCCCTAGCGCCTAGCTCCTACGAGCAGTACTTC.

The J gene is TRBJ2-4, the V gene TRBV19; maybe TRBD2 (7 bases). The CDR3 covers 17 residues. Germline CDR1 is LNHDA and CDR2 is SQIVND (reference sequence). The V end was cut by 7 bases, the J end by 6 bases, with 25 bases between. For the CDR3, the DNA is TGTGCCAGTAAAGCACTTGATGGGGGGGGCCTTAGAAACATTCAGTACTTC. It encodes CASKALDGGGLRNIQYF.

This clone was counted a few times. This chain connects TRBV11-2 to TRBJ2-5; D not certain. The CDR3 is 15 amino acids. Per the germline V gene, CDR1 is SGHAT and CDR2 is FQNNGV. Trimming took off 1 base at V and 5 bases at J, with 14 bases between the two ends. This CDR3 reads CASSLAAVRRETQYF. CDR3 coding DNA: TGTGCCAGCAGCTTAGCGGCGGTCCGAAGGGAGACCCAGTACTTC. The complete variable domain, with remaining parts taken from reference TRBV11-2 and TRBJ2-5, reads EAGVAQSPRYKIIEKRQSVAFWCNPISGHATLYWYQQILGQGPKLLIQFQNNGVVDDSQLPKDRFSAERLKGVDSTLKIQPAKLEDSAVYLCASSLAAVRRETQYFGPGTRLLVL.

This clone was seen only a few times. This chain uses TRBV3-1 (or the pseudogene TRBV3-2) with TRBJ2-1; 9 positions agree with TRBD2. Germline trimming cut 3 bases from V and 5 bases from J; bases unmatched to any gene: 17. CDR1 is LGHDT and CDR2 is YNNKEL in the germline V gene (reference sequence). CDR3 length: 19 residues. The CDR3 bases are TGTGCCAGCAGCCACGTGGCGGGAGGGTCCTTTTCTGCCCACAATGAGCAGTTCTTC. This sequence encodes CASSHVAGGSFSAHNEQFF.

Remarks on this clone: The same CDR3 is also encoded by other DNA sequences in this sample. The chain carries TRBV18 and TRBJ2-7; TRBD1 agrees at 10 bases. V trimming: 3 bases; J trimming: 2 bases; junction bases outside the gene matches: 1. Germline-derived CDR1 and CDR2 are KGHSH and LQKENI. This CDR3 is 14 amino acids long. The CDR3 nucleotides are TGTGCCAGCTCACCGACAGGGGGCACCTACGAGCAGTACTTC. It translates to CASSPTGGTYEQYF.

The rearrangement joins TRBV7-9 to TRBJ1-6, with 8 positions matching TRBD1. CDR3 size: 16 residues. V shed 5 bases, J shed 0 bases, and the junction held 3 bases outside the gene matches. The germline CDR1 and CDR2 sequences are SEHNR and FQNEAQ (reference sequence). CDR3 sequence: CASSQTGGSYNSPLHF. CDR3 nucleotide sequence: TGTGCCAGCAGCCAAACAGGGGGCTCCTATAATTCACCCCTCCACTTT.